The clone carrying this T cell receptor beta chain was counted at least ten times. Its matching antigen is unknown. The data originate from a study of CD8 T cells in ankylosing spondylitis. Findings of the study overall: Within matched ankylosing spondylitis synovial fluid, disease-linked clones were reportedly significantly enriched. Disease-associated clones were CD8+ and fairly uncommon in peripheral blood. What seemed typical of ankylosing spondylitis blood was a TCR beta motif built from 7 or 8 highly homologous variants.

CDR1 is DFQATT and CDR2 is SNEGSKA in the germline V gene (reference sequence). The ends were cut back, 3 bases at V and 0 bases at J, with 12 bases in the middle. The CDR3 totals 15 residues. As the method for making TCR beta libraries, quantitative 5'-RACE with molecular barcodes was used. One entry per CDR3 protein results from TCRdb running MiXCR on the 5' RACE reads. The sample includes more than 500,000 distinct CDR3 sequences, about 5.7% seen only once; the top ten take roughly 3.2%. The specimen was blood, either unsorted or a sorted T cell fraction (not recorded which). V and J are TRBV20-1 and TRBJ1-5; D gene ambiguous. The receptor was derived from a male donor with ankylosing spondylitis. This CDR3 is CSASHHTDSNQPQHF. CDR3 in DNA: TGCAGTGCTAGTCACCACACAGATAGCAATCAGCCCCAGCATTTT.